What follows are 2 T cell receptor beta chains derived from one specimen sequenced in a study of blood T cell repertoires in COVID-19. Data came from immunoSEQ multiplex PCR; TCRdb stores just in-frame clones and leaves some out. Seen here are approximately 200,000 clones, roughly 82% observed once, and the top ten hold over 9.5%. The sample comprised PBMCs or T cells enriched from blood (not recorded which). The receptors here all came from a man aged 40-50 years who had recovered from COVID-19.

The chain uses TRBV27 and TRBJ2-1, with D possibly TRBD1 on 7 matching bases. Germline assignment: CDR1 MNHEY and CDR2 SMNVEV (reference sequence). The CDR3 extends over 13 amino acids. The V gene lost 4 bases and the J gene lost 10 bases, with 14 bases spanning the gap. The CDR3 spells CASSSAQGGEQFF. The CDR3 bases are TGTGCCAGCAGTTCCGCTCAGGGGGGCGAGCAGTTCTTC.

V is TRBV5-1 and J is TRBJ2-6; the D gene is possibly TRBD1 (6 bases). Germline CDR1 reads SGHRS; CDR2 reads YFSETQ. This CDR3 is built from 16 residues. With 4 bases removed from V and 4 bases from J, the gap between germline ends came to 15 bases. DNA for the CDR3: TGCGCCAGCAGCCCTGGGACAACCTCGGGGGCCAACGTCCTGACTTTC. This encodes CASSPGTTSGANVLTF.